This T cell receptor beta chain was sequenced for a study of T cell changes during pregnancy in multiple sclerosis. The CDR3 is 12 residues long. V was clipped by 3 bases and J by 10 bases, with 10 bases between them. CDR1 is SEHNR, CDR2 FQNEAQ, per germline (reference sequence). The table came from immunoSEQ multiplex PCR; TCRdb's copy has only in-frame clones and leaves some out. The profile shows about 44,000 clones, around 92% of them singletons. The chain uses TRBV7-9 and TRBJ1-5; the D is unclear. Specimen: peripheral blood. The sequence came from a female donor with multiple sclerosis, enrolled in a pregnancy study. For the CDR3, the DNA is TGTGCCAGCAGCTTTGATAACGATCCCCAGCATTTT. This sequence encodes CASSFDNDPQHF.